Described below is a single T cell receptor beta chain sequence and its context. Sequencing used immunoSEQ multiplex PCR; TCRdb keeps in-frame clones, though not all of them. The sample carries 85,000 to 100,000 clones, more than 70% recorded once. The sample originates from a study of graft-versus-host responses after intestinal transplantation. The germline V gene encodes CDR1 MNHEY and CDR2 SMNVEV (reference sequence). Germline trimming cut 4 bases from V and 2 bases from J; bases unmatched to any gene: 4. The CDR3 sequence is 16 residues long. The source is a human patient who received an intestinal transplant, so some T cells may come from the graft donor. The V call is TRBV27, the J call TRBJ2-3; 12 bases fit TRBD2. Sequenced material: PBMCs, taken 255 days after intestinal transplant. The CDR3 here is CASSSRTSGNTDTQYF. The DNA of the CDR3 is TGTGCCAGCAGTTCCCGGACTAGCGGGAACACAGATACGCAGTATTTT.